Listed below are T cell receptor beta chains from one sample, sequenced in a study of early T cells in non-severe SARS-CoV-2 infection. TCRdb analysed the 5' RACE reads with MiXCR anew, one entry per CDR3 protein. The sample lists roughly 80,000 distinct CDR3 sequences, 11% to 15% occurring once. Sequencing was performed on whole blood. The receptors stem from an adult who was a healthcare worker with PCR-confirmed SARS-CoV-2 infection or an uninfected control (not recorded which). The CDR3 runs from the conserved cysteine through the conserved F or W. The D gene is left open where the match is weak. Some rows have no size entry. The others give once, few or many, or a class for an expanded clone.

abundance	d_gene	j_gene	v_gene	CDR3nt	CDR3aa
few	TRBD1	TRBJ1-5	TRBV4-1	TGCGCCAGCAGCCAAGTAGCGCTTAGTGGGACAGATAGCAATCAGCCCCAGCATTTT	CASSQVALSGTDSNQPQHF
.	.	TRBJ2-5	TRBV7-9	TGTGCCAGCAGCTTACCGCTGGGAAATCAAGAGACCCAGTACTTC	CASSLPLGNQETQYF
few	TRBD1	TRBJ2-7	TRBV18	TGTGCCAGCTCACCCGGGACAGGGGTATTCGAGCAGTACTTC	CASSPGTGVFEQYF
.	TRBD2	TRBJ2-1	TRBV6-5	TGTGCCAGCAGTTACTCGATTGGGGGGGGTTCCTACAATGAGCAGTTCTTC	CASSYSIGGGSYNEQFF
.	TRBD1	TRBJ2-2	TRBV7-3	TGTGCCAGCAGGGCCGCAGGGGGAACCGGGGAGCTGTTTTTT	CASRAAGGTGELFF
few	.	TRBJ2-7	TRBV20-1	TGCAGTGCTAGAGAATGGGGCTACGAGCAGTACTTC	CSAREWGYEQYF
few	TRBD1	TRBJ1-5	TRBV6-5	TGTGCCAGCAGTTACGGGACAGGGGGCGTAGATCAGCCCCAGCATTTT	CASSYGTGGVDQPQHF
.	.	TRBJ1-1	TRBV7-2	TGTGCCAGCACCCCGTATTCGGGAGGGTCGAACACTGAAGCTTTCTTT	CASTPYSGGSNTEAFF
.	.	TRBJ2-7	TRBV7-8	TGTGCCAGCAGGCGTCGGAGCGGACCGGAGAACGAGCAGTACTTC	CASRRRSGPENEQYF
many	TRBD2	TRBJ2-1	TRBV20-1	TGCAGTGCCGAGCGGGGGGAATACAATGAGCAGTTCTTC	CSAERGEYNEQFF